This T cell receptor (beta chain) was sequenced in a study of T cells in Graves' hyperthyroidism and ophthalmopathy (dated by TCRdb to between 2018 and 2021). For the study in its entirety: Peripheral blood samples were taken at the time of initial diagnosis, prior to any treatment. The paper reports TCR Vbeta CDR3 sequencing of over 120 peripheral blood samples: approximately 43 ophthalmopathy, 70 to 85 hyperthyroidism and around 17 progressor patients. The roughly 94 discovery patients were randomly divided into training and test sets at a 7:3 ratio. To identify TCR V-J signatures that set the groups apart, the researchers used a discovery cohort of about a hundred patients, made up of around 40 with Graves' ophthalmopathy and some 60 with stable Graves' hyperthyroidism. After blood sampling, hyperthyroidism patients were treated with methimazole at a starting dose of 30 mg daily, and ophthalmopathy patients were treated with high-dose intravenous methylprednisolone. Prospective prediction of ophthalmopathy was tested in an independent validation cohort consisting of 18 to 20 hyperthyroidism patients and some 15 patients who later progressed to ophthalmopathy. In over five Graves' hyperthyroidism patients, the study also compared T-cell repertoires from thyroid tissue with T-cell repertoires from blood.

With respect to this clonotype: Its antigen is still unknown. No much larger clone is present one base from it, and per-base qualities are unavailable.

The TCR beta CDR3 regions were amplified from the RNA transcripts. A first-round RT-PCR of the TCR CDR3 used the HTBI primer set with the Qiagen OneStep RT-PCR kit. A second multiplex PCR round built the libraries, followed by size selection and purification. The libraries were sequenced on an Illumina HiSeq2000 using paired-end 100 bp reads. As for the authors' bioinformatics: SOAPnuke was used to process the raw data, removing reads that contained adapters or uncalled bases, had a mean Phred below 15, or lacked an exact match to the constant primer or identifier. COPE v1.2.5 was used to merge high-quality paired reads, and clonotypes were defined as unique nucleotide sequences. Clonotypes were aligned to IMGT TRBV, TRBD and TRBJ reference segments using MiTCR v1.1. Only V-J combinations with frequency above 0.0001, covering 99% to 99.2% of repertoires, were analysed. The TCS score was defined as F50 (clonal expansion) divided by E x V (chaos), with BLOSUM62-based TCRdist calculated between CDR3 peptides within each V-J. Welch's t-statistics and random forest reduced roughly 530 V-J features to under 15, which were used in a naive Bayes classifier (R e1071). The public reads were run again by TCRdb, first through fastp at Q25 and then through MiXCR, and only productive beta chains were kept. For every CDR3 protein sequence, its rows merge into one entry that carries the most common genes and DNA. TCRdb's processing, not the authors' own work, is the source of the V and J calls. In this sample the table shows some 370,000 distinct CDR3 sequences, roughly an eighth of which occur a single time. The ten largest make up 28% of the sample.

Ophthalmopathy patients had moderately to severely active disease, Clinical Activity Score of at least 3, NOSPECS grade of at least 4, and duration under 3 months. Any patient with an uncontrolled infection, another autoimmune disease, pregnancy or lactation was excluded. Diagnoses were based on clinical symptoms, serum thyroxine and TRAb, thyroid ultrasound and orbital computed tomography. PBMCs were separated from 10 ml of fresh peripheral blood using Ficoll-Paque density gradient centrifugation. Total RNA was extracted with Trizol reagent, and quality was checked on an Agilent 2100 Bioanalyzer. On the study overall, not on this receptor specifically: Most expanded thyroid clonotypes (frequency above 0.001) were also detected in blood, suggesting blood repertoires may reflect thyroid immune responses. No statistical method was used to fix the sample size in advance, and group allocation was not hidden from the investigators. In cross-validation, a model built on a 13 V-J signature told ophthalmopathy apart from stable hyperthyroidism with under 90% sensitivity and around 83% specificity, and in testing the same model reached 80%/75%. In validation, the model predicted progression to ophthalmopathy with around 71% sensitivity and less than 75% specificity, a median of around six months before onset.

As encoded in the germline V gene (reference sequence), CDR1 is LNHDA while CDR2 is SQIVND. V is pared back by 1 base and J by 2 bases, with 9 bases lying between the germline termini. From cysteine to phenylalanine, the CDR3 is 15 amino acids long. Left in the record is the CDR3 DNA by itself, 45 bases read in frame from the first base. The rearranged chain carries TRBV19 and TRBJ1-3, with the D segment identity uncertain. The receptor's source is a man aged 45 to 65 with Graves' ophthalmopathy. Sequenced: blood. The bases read TGTGCCAGTAGTATAGGGGCGGGGACTGGAAACACCATATATTTT. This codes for CASSIGAGTGNTIYF.